The clone carrying this T cell receptor (beta chain) was seen just once. Its antigen is currently unknown. This sample was included in a study of shared clonotypes between healthy human individuals. Study-wide results and limits: The researchers took only blood, and tissue repertoires probably look different.

The naive CD8 population came from CD45RO-negative cells selected for CCR7, without terminally differentiated effector memory CD45RA+ cells. Healthy HIV-negative adults with no recent acute infections or vaccinations were recruited as donors. The germline CDR1 and CDR2 sequences are SQVTM and ANQGSEA. The CDR3 consists of 12 residues. Trimming left V 4 bases short and J 8 bases short, with 14 bases between. Clones were sequenced by immunoSEQ multiplex PCR, and TCRdb holds only the in-frame ones, with some missing. The repertoire holds about 2,100,000 clones, with around 93% as singletons. The TCR comes from a young man in good health. Some clones in this sample may be carry-over from other donors' samples. The source material was naive CD8+ T cells from PBMCs. V usage is TRBV29-1 and J usage is TRBJ1-2; no clear D gene. The CDR3 is CSVVEQFGGYTF. CDR3 in DNA: TGCAGCGTTGTCGAACAGTTTGGCGGCTACACCTTC.